The source of this TCR beta chain is a study of T cells in Graves' hyperthyroidism and ophthalmopathy. General study results and limits: Ophthalmopathy cases were set apart from stable hyperthyroidism by a 13 V-J model.

Of note for this clonotype: No antigen is known for it.

The investigators amplified TCR beta CDR3 regions from RNA transcripts. RT-PCR in the first round (using the HTBI primer set) targeted the TCR CDR3. TCRdb re-analysed the multiplex PCR reads in MiXCR, keeping a single row per CDR3 protein. The sample holds about 720,000 distinct CDR3 sequences, approximately 18% seen once. Exclusion followed for patients with uncontrolled infection, other autoimmune disease, pregnancy or lactation. Preceding any ophthalmopathy symptoms, the blood sample dates from first hyperthyroidism diagnosis. Fresh 10 ml peripheral blood yielded PBMCs. This TCR was sampled from a woman aged 45-60 years with Graves' hyperthyroidism that later progressed to Graves' ophthalmopathy. Sequencing was done on a sample of blood.

The CDR3: CSARLGGPYQETQYF. Written as DNA, the CDR3 is TGCAGTGCTAGGTTGGGGGGGCCGTACCAAGAGACCCAGTACTTC. The V and J genes are TRBV20-1 and TRBJ2-5; possibly TRBD2 for D (7 bases). With 3 bases removed from V and 0 bases from J, the gap between germline ends came to 14 bases. Per the germline V gene, CDR1 is DFQATT and CDR2 is SNEGSKA (reference sequence). The CDR3 has 15 residues.